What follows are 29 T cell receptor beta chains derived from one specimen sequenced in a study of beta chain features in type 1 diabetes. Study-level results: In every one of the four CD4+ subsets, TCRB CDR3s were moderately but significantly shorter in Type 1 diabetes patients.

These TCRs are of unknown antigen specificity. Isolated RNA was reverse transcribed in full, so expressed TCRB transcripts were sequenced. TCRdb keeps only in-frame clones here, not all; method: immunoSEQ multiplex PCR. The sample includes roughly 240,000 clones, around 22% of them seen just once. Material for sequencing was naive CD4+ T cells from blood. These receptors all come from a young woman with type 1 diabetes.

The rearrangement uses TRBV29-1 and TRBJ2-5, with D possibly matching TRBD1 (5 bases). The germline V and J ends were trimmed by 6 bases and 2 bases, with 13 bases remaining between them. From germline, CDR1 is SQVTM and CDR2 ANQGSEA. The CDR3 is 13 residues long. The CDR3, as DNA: TGCAGCGTCGGTACAGGCGGACAAGAGACCCAGTACTTC. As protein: CSVGTGGQETQYF.

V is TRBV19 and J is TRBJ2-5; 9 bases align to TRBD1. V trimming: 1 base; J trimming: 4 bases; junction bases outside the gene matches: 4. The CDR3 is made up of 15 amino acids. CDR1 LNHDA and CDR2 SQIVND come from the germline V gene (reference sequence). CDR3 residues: CASSIGGTGLETQYF. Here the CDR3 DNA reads TGTGCCAGTAGTATAGGTGGGACAGGGCTAGAGACCCAGTACTTC.

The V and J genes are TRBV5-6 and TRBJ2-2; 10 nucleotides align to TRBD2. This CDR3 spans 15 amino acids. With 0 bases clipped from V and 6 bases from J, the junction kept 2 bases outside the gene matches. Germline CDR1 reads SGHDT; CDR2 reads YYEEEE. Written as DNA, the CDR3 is TGTGCCAGCAGCTTGGTTCTAGCGGGAGCCGGGGAGCTGTTTTTT. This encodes CASSLVLAGAGELFF.

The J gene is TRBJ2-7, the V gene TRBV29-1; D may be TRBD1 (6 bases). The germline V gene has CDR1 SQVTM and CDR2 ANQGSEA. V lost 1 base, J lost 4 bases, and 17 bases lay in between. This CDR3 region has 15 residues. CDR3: CSVEASRTDPYEQYF. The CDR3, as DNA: TGCAGCGTTGAAGCTTCAAGGACAGATCCGTACGAGCAGTACTTC.

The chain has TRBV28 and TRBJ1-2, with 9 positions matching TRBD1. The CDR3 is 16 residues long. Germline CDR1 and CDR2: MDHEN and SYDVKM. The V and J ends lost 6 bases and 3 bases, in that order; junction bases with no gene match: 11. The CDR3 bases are TGTGCCAGCAGCCAACAGGGGGCTTCGATTGACTATGGCTACACCTTC. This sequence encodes CASSQQGASIDYGYTF.

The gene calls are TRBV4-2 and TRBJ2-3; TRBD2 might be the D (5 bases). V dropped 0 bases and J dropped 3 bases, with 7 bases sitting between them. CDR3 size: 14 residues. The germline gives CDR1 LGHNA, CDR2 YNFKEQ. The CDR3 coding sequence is TGTGCCAGCAGCCAAGATGAGGGAACAGATACGCAGTATTTT. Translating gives CASSQDEGTDTQYF.

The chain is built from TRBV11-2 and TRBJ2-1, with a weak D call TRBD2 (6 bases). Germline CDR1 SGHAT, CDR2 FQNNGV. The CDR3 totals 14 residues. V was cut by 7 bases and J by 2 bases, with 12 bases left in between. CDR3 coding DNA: TGTGCCAGCACCCGACTAGTCCCCTACAATGAGCAGTTCTTC. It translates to CASTRLVPYNEQFF. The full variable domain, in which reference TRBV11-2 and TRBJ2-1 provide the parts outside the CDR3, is EAGVAQSPRYKIIEKRQSVAFWCNPISGHATLYWYQQILGQGPKLLIQFQNNGVVDDSQLPKDRFSAERLKGVDSTLKIQPAKLEDSAVYLCASTRLVPYNEQFFGPGTRLTVL.

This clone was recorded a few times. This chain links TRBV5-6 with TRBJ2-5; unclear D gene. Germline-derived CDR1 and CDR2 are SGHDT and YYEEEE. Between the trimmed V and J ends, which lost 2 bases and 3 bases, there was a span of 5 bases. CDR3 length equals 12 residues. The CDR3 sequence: CASSFIEETQYF. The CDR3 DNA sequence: TGTGCCAGCAGCTTTATCGAAGAGACCCAGTACTTC.

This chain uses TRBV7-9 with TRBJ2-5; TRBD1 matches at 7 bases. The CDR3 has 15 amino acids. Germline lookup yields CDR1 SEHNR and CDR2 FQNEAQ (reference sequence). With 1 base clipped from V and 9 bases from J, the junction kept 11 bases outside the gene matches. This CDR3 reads CASSLVRDSPRAQYF. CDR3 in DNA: TGTGCCAGCAGCTTAGTTAGGGACAGTCCAAGGGCCCAGTACTTC.

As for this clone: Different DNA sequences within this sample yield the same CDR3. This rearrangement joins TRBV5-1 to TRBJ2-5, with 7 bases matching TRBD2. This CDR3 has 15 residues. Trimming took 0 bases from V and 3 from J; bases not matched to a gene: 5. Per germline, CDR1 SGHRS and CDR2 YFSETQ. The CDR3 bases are TGCGCCAGCAGCTTGGGCCTAGCGGAAGAAGAGACCCAGTACTTC. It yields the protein CASSLGLAEEETQYF. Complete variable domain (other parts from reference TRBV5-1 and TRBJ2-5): KAGVTQTPRYLIKTRGQQVTLSCSPISGHRSVSWYQQTPGQGLQFLFEYFSETQRNKGNFPGRFSGRQFSNSRSEMNVSTLELGDSALYLCASSLGLAEEETQYFGPGTRLLVL.

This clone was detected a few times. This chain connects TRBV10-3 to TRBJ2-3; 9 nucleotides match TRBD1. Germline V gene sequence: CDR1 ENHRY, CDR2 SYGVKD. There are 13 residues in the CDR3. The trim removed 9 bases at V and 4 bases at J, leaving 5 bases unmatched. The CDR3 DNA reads TGTGCCATTCTGACAGGGGGGGCAGATACGCAGTATTTT. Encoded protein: CAILTGGADTQYF.

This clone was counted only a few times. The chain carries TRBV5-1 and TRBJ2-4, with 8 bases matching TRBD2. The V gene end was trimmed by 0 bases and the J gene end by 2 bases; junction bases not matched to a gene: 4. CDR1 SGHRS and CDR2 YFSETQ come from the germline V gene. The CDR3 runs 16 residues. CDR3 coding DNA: TGCGCCAGCAGCTTGGTAGCGGGACCGACCAAAAACATTCAGTACTTC. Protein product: CASSLVAGPTKNIQYF.

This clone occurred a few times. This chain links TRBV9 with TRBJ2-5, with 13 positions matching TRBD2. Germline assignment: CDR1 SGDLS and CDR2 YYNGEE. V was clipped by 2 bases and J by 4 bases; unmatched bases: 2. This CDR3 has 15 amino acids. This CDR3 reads CASSVGLAGAETQYF. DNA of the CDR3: TGTGCCAGCAGCGTCGGACTAGCGGGAGCAGAGACCCAGTACTTC.

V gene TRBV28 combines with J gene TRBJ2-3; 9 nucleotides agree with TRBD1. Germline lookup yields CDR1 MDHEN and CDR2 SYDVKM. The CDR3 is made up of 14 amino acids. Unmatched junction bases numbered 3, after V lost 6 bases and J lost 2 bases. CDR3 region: CASREQGATDTQYF. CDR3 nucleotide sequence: TGTGCCAGCAGGGAACAGGGGGCCACAGATACGCAGTATTTT.

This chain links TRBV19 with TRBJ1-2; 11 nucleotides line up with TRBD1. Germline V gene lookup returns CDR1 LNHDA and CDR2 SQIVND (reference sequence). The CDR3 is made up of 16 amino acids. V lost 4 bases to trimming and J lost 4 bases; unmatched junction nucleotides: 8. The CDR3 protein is CASSTIEDRGPYGYTF. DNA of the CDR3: TGTGCCAGTAGTACTATAGAGGACAGGGGGCCCTATGGCTACACCTTC.

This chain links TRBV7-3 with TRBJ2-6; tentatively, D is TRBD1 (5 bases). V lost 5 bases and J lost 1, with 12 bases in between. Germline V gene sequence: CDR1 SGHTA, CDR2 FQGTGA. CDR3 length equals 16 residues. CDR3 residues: CASSLSPGSGANVLTF. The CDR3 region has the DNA TGTGCCAGCAGCCTAAGTCCAGGGTCTGGGGCCAACGTCCTGACTTTC.

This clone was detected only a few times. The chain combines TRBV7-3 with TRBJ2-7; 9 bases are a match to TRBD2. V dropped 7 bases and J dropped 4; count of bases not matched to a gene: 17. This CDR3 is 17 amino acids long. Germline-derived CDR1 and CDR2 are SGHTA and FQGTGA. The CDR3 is CASTPTSGVLLWYEQYF. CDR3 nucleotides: TGTGCCAGCACCCCGACTAGCGGTGTACTTCTCTGGTACGAGCAGTACTTC.

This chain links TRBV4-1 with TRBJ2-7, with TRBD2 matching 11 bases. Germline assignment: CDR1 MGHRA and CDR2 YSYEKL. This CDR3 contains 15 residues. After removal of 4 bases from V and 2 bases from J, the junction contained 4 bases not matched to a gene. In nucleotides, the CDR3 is TGCGCCAGCAGCCCGCAGACTAGCGGGGCCTACGAGCAGTACTTC. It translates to CASSPQTSGAYEQYF.

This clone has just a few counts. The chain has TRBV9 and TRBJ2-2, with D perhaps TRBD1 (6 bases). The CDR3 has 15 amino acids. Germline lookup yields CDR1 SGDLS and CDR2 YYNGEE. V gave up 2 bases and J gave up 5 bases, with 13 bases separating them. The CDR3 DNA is TGTGCCAGCAGCGTCCTAGAGGGGGTTACCGGGGAGCTGTTTTTT. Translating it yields CASSVLEGVTGELFF.

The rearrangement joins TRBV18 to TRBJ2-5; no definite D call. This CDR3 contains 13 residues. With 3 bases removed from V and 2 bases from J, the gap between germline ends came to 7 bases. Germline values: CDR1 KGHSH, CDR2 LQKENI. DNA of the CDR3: TGTGCCAGCTCACCTCCCACTCAAGAGACCCAGTACTTC. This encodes CASSPPTQETQYF.

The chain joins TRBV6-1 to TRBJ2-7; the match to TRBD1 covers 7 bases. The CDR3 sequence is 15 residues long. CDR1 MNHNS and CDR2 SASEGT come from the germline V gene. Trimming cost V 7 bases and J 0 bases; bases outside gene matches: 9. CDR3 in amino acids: CASKTTGWVSYEQYF. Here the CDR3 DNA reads TGTGCCAGCAAAACGACAGGGTGGGTCTCCTACGAGCAGTACTTC.

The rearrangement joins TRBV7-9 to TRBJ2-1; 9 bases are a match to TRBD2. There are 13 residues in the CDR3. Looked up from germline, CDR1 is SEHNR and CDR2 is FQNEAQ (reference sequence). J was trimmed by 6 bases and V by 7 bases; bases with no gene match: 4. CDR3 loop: CASTVAGVNEQFF. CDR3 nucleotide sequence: TGTGCCAGCACGGTAGCGGGAGTCAATGAGCAGTTCTTC.

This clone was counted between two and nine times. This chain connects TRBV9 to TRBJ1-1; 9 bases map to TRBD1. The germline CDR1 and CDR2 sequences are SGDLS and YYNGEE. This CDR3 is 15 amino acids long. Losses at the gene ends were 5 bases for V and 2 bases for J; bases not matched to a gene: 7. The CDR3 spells CASRGTGGDNTEAFF. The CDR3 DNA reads TGTGCCAGCAGAGGAACAGGGGGCGATAACACTGAAGCTTTCTTT.

Here the CDR3 reads CASTSSSGANVLTF. The CDR3 nucleotides are TGTGCCAGCACTTCTAGCTCTGGGGCCAACGTCCTGACTTTC. The chain carries TRBV2 and TRBJ2-6; D not certain. The CDR3 covers 14 residues. Per germline, CDR1 SNHLY and CDR2 FYNNEI. The germline V and J ends were trimmed by 7 bases and 0 bases, with 7 bases remaining between them. Together with reference TRBV2 and TRBJ2-6, the CDR3 gives the full variable domain: EPEVTQTPSHQVTQMGQEVILRCVPISNHLYFYWYRQILGQKVEFLVSFYNNEISEKSEIFDDQFSVERPDGSNFTLKIRSTKLEDSAMYFCASTSSSGANVLTFGAGSRLTVL.

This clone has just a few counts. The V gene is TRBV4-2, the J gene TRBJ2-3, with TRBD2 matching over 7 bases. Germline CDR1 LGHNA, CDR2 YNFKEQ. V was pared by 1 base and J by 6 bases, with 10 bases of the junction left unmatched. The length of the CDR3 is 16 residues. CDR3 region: CASSQGGAGVGDTQYF. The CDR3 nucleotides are TGTGCCAGCAGCCAAGGAGGGGCGGGAGTGGGTGATACGCAGTATTTT.

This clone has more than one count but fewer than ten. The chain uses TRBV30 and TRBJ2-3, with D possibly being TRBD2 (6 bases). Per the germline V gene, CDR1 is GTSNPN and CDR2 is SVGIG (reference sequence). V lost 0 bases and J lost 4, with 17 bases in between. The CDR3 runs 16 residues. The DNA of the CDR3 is TGTGCCTGGAGTGTAGAACTAGTCGGGAGCCCAGATACGCAGTATTTT. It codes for CAWSVELVGSPDTQYF.

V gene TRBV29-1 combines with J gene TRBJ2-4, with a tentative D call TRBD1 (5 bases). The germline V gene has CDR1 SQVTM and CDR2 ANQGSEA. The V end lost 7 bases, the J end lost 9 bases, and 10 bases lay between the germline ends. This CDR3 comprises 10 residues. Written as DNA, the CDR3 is TGCAGCGCTGGGGCTAGCATTCAGTACTTC. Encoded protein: CSAGASIQYF.

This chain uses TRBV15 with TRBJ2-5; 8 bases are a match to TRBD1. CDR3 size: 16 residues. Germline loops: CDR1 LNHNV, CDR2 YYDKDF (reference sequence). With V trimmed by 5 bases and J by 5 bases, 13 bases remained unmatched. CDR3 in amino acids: CATSEASTGVGETQYF. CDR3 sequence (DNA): TGTGCCACCAGCGAGGCCTCGACAGGGGTAGGGGAGACCCAGTACTTC.

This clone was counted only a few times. Written as DNA, the CDR3 is TGTGCCAGCAGTGAAAATTCGGTTCTCGAGCAGTACTTC. Its translation: CASSENSVLEQYF. The chain couples TRBV6-1 to TRBJ2-7; D is undetermined. Germline V gene sequence: CDR1 MNHNS, CDR2 SASEGT. The CDR3 is made up of 13 amino acids. Trimming took off 2 bases at V and 6 bases at J, with 11 bases between the two ends.